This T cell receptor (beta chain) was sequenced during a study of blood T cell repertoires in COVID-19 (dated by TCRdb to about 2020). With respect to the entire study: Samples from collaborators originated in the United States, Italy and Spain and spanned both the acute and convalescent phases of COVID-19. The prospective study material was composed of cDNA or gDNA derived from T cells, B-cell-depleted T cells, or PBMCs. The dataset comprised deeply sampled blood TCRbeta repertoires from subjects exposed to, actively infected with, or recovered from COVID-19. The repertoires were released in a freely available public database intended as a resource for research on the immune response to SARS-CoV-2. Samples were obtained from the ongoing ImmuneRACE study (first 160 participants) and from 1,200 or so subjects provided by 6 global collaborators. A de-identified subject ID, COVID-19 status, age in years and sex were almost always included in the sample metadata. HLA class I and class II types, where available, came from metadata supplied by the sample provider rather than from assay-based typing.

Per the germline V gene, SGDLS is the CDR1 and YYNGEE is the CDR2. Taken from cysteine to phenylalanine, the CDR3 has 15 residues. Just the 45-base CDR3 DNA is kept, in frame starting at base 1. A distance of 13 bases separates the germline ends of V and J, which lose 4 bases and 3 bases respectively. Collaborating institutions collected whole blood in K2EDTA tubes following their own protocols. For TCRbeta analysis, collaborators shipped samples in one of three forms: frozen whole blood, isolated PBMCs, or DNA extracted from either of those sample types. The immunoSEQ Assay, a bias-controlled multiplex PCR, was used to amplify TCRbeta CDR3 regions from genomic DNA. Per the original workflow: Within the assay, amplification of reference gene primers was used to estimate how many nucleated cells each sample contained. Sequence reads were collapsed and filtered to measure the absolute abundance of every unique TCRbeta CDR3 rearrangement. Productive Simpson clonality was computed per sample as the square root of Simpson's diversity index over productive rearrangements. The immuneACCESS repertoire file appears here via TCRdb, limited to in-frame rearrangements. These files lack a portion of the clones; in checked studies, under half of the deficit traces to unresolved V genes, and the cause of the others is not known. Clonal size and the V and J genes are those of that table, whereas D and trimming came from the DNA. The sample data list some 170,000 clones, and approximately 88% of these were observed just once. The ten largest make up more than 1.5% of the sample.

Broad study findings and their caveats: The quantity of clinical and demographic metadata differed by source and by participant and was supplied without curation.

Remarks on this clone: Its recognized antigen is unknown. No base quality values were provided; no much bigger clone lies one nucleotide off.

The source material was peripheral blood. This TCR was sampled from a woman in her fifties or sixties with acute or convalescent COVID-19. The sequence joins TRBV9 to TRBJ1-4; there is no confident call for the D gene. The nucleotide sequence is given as TGTGCCAGCAGCCCCTGGGTGGAGGCTAATGAAAAACTGTTTTTT. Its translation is CASSPWVEANEKLFF.